What follows are 2 T cell receptor beta chains derived from one specimen sequenced in a study of blood T cell repertoires in COVID-19. Sequencing was performed with immunoSEQ multiplex PCR; in TCRdb, only in-frame clones are kept and a portion is missing. Of about 120,000 clones listed, approximately 90% are singletons. Specimen: peripheral blood. Receptors were obtained from a human donor with acute or convalescent COVID-19. The donor label of this sample is uncertain.

J is TRBJ2-2 and V is TRBV21-1; TRBD1 is taken as the D call from the table, unchecked against the DNA. TRBV21-1 corresponds to a pseudogene. The CDR3 is 15 residues long. The CDR3 region is CASSKDRENTGELFF. The DNA of the CDR3 is TGTGCCAGCAGCAAAGACAGGGAGAACACCGGGGAGCTGTTTTTT.

This sequence joins TRBV18 and TRBJ1-3, with 10 bases fitting TRBD1. V gave up 5 bases and J gave up 2 bases; unmatched junction bases: 9. Germline V gene sequence: CDR1 KGHSH, CDR2 LQKENI. The CDR3 is 17 amino acids. This CDR3 reads CASSSNSGTGAGNTIYF. The CDR3 coding sequence is TGTGCCAGCTCATCTAACTCCGGGACAGGGGCTGGAAACACCATATATTTT.